This section outlines one TCR beta chain sequence together with its context. What this receptor recognizes is not known. No much larger clone exists at a distance of one base, and base qualities are not known. The data were taken from a study of cytomegalovirus exposure and HLA in healthy donors (dated by TCRdb to between 2016 and 2019). For the study in its entirety: According to an earlier analysis of 550 to 700 of the donors, 150 million to 200 million T cells yielded 90 million to 130 million unique TCR beta sequences and approximately 300 Gb of sequence data. Roughly 300 gigabases of sequencing data and some 85 million unique TCR sequences were included in an early release covering about 700 HLA-typed donors. Among the approximately 400 genotyped donors, approximately 81% belonged to the genetic ancestry cluster associated with self-reported Caucasian donors. The study was designed to test whether signatures of past pathogen exposure could be identified by cataloging public T cell receptors. The study used immunosequencing to profile the T cell repertoires of some 600 subjects and linked those repertoires to cytomegalovirus serostatus. Besides the first cohort of around 670 subjects, a separate validation cohort made up of 120 different subjects was used. To predict cytomegalovirus infection status, the study brought together high-throughput TCR immunosequencing, statistical association of individual TCRs with disease status, and machine learning. A later analysis re-examined previously published TCR beta repertoires from about 700 donors and added high-resolution HLA genotyping to investigate patterns of TCR occurrence. Rather than drawing on any new phenotypic data, the later analysis identified candidate immune exposures from TCR beta sequences and the way those sequences occurred across donors. An earlier analysis of 500 to 750 of the donors applied high-throughput TCR beta sequencing to assess whether each TCR beta V gene segment acted as functional or pseudogenic. Donor age, sex, ethnicity and CMV serostatus were collected together with the repertoire data. A later genetic analysis took genome-wide SNP genotypes for about three fifths of the 666 donors and used that subset as a discovery cohort. All discovery cohort repertoires had been generated on a single sequencing platform. Class I and class II HLA loci were covered by the typing at four-digit resolution. The number of typed donors differed by locus: 629-630 for A, B, C, DRB1 and DQB1; some 500 for DQA1; some 590 for DPA1; and about 470 for DPB1. Several DR-DQ haplotypes were treated as single units for association and clustering because of strong linkage in the cohort. Among a few hundred genotyped donors of the cohort, an average of about 240,000 unique TCR beta nucleotide sequences were sequenced per donor, about a sixth of them non-productive. Study-wide conclusions, independent of this receptor: Strong co-occurrence of HLA alleles, especially DR and DQ, made assigning TCR associations to individual alleles difficult. A later analysis found that HLA-associated TCR beta chains were more clonally expanded and had lower generation probabilities than equally common non-associated chains. In the study, approximately 150 TCR beta chains were listed as associated with cytomegalovirus. Because some donors lacked HLA typing at each locus, the association tests relied only on the typed subset. A later analysis found that most CMV-associated TCR beta chains appeared HLA-restricted, with HLA associations seemingly driven largely by CMV exposure. The only immune exposure information available for the cohort was CMV serostatus. A later analysis associated 16,951 TCR beta sequences with specific HLA alleles at a false discovery rate of 0.05. Presence/absence analyses assumed roughly uniform sequencing depth across donors, an assumption that may not hold. In a later analysis, the rate of TCR association differed among HLA loci, with DRB1 alleles having the most associated TCRs and HLA-C alleles having the fewest. The classifier was reported to diagnose cytomegalovirus status with high specificity and sensitivity in both the original cohort and the validation cohort. Three of the identified cytomegalovirus-associated TCR beta chains were confirmed in vitro to be specific for cytomegalovirus antigens. Correlated functional status among segregating V segments might be attributable to linkage disequilibrium, but an unknown experimental factor could not be ruled out. The sequencing pipeline was judged likely to have produced a cluster of highly shared sequence variants as a technical artifact. The earlier analysis of nearly 600 of the donors excluded some 15 rarely observed V segments, including chromosome 9 orphons, because counts were too low. An association between a missense DCLRE1C variant and V-gene and J-gene trimming of TCR beta chains was found in a later genetic analysis and replicated in an independent cohort. The authors suggested that the approach could potentially be extended to other disease states and immunological phenotypes. While some public TCRs were present in many individuals, most TCR sequences turned up only very rarely across donors. A further reported finding was that TCR beta sequences accurately predicted the HLA-A and HLA-B alleles for most subjects in the first cohort. In an earlier analysis of over 550 of the donors, most TCR beta V segments were observed in productive rearrangements about 87% or about 30% of the time, broadly matching IMGT annotations. Because the 87-base-pair reads could not distinguish some IMGT-functional V segments, including TRBV6-2 and TRBV6-3, those segments were excluded. Only TCR beta chains were sequenced in this cohort, and the absence of alpha or paired-chain data limited detectable features. A later analysis reported that several top co-occurrence clusters appeared linked to parvovirus B19, influenza, CMV and Epstein-Barr virus. Compared with the roughly 710-donor mean, donors in an Asian-associated ancestry cluster had fewer N-insertions in productive TCRs, according to a later genetic analysis.

The cohort was made up of approximately 670 healthy bone marrow donors. At the time of sampling, all cohort members were nominally healthy, though unrecorded immune exposures were likely present. The donor tested CMV seropositive, placing the donor among the 289 seropositive members of the cohort. Each donor provided a peripheral blood sample, and peripheral blood mononuclear cells were used for TCR beta sequencing. The Qiagen DNeasy Blood Extraction Kit was used to extract genomic DNA from the blood cell samples. CDR1 is given as SGHRS and CDR2 as YFSETQ, both from the germline V gene. The cysteine opens and the phenylalanine closes a CDR3 of 14 amino acids. Only CDR3 DNA is held: 42 bases, read in frame from base 1. The junction shows trimming of 4 bases on V and 4 bases on J, and the gene matches do not reach 4 bases of it. Library method: the immunoSEQ multiplex PCR assay. For the multiplex PCR, a mixture combining 60 forward primers for TCR Vbeta segments and 13 reverse primers for TCR Jbeta segments was used. The CDR3 region of rearranged TCR beta genes was amplified from genomic DNA with a multiplex PCR assay. On the Illumina HiSeq System, the amplified TCR beta libraries were sequenced as 87-base-pair reads. Per the original workflow: Across the 500 to 700 repertoires, a later analysis counted some 80 million unique TCR beta chains, around 11 million of which were shared by at least two donors. To remove PCR and sequencing errors, raw reads were error-corrected and collapsed into unique sequences using a nearest-neighbor algorithm that merged closely related sequences. V, D and J gene segments were assigned by aligning CDR3 sequences to IMGT reference sequences. For a sequence to be retained, a match of at least six nucleotides was required to both a V gene segment and a J gene segment. Rearrangements were classified as productive when the CDR3 lacked stop codons and remained in frame with V and J, and all other rearrangements were classified as non-productive. Following IMGT convention, CDR3 was defined as the stretch from the second conserved V-encoded cysteine up to the conserved J-encoded phenylalanine. The earlier analysis of about 640 of the donors excluded any sequence lacking an unambiguous match to a single V gene segment. In an earlier analysis of about 590 of the donors, a V segment was called functional when productive rearrangements were above 56.7%, and segregating when the standard deviation between donors exceeded 5%. A statistical classification framework was built to diagnose cytomegalovirus status from the catalog of TCR beta chain sequences. V and J gene assignment, in a later analysis, came from comparing TCR nucleotide sequences with IMGT/GENE-DB human TR gene sequences. The TCRdist pipeline was used in a later analysis to assign CDR3 sequences and most-parsimonious VDJ recombination scenarios. In a later analysis, every TCR beta chain was defined by the combination of its CDR3 amino acid sequence and its V-gene family, and reads without a unique V-gene family were dropped. In a later analysis, 450 to 600 highly shared, low-generation-probability nucleotide sequences were removed to address suspected cross-contamination and a sequencing artifact. For each public chain, a later analysis derived a clonal expansion index from normalized ranks of inferred template counts within each repertoire. A later analysis computed generation probabilities with a VDJ recombination model fitted to out-of-frame rearrangements, and checked the results against IGoR. Hypergeometric tests were used in a later analysis to score TCR-TCR, TCR-HLA and TCR-CMV co-occurrence, with a repertoire-size bias correction applied to the TCR pairs. To estimate false discovery rates, a later analysis permuted the HLA or CMV assignments 20 times. In a later analysis, co-occurring TCRs were grouped using DBSCAN, with TCRdist sequence similarity added in when clustering inside HLA-allele-positive subsets. Co-occurrence clustering excluded repertoires with fewer than 30,000 or more than 120,000 public chains, plus five with anomalous nucleotide sharing. The table comes from immuneACCESS by way of TCRdb, which keeps in-frame sequences with V and J called. Part of the clones is missing from these tables; in studies checked, under half for an unresolved V gene and the rest for unknown reasons. The DNA gave D and trimming, while V, J and clone size come from that table. Recorded for this sample are 90,000 to 150,000 clones; around two thirds of them occurred a single time. The ten largest make up nearly 8.5% of the sample.

The chain is encoded by TRBV5-1 joined to TRBJ1-1, and TRBD1 aligns with 10 junction nucleotides. The sample consisted of PBMCs. The sequence derives from a woman aged 40 to 50 in good health and CMV-seropositive. The CDR3 reads CASSTGTGATEAFF. The nucleotides are TGCGCCAGCAGCACCGGGACAGGGGCCACTGAAGCTTTCTTT. Reference TRBV5-1 and TRBJ1-1 proteins supply the regions before and after the CDR3; the full variable domain is: KAGVTQTPRYLIKTRGQQVTLSCSPISGHRSVSWYQQTPGQGLQFLFEYFSETQRNKGNFPGRFSGRQFSNSRSEMNVSTLELGDSALYLCASSTGTGATEAFFGQGTRLTVV.